This TCR beta chain is drawn from a study of cytomegalovirus exposure and HLA in healthy donors. Study in general: The Caucasian-associated ancestry cluster held over 65% of over 350 genotyped donors.

Researchers ran the PCR with 60 Vbeta and 13 Jbeta primers. The method was immunoSEQ multiplex PCR; TCRdb's version includes in-frame clones alone and lacks a portion of them. The sample consists of roughly 200,000 clones, roughly 12% of them appearing once. Germline CDR1 and CDR2: MNHEY and SVGAGI. The V end was cut by 3 bases, the J end by 0 bases, with 8 bases between. This CDR3 is built from 14 residues. The sample holds a few counts of this clone. Its antigen is as yet unknown. Broader study findings: Prior analysis indicated that the majority of TCR beta V segments exhibited productivity approximately 87% or approximately 30% of the time. A later analysis found that most CMV-associated TCR beta chains appeared HLA-restricted. When the data were analyzed later, several of the most significant clusters appeared to be linked to common viral pathogens.

This TCR derives from a man in his forties or fifties in good health and CMV-seropositive. The V and J genes are TRBV6-5 and TRBJ2-5, with TRBD2 as a possible D gene (5 bases). Material for sequencing was PBMCs. CDR3 region: CASSYEGYQETQYF. The CDR3 DNA follows: TGTGCCAGCAGTTATGAGGGCTACCAAGAGACCCAGTACTTC.